The 8 T cell receptor beta chains below were found in one sample sequenced in a study of blood T cells in healthy people across ages. Through a sample-barcoded 5' primer and a J-beta primer mix, a second PCR was run for roughly 7 to 12 cycles. TCRdb re-called the 5' RACE reads through MiXCR, storing one row per CDR3 protein. Of 780,000 or so distinct CDR3 sequences in the sample, about 55% are singletons; the top ten hold under 50%. The sequencing sample was made of blood. The origin of the receptors is a man older than 75 in good health.

This clonotype occurred a few times. The DNA for the CDR3 is TGTGCTAGTGGGATAGCGGGCTCCAGATACGCGTATTTT. Translation gives CASGIAGSRYAYF. V usage is TRBV12-5 and J usage is TRBJ2-3; 7 bases are shared with TRBD2. J gave up 14 bases and V 6 bases, and 14 bases lay outside the gene matches. Germline assignment: CDR1 LGHNT and CDR2 FRNRAP. The length of the CDR3 is 13 residues.

This clonotype has just a few counts. The chain is built from TRBV14 and TRBJ2-4, with TRBD1 matching 8 bases. The CDR3 spans 16 residues. From germline, CDR1 is SGHDN and CDR2 FVKESK. V was clipped by 6 bases and J by 0 bases; unmatched bases: 7. The DNA of the CDR3 is TGTGCCAGCAGTTATGGACAGGGACTAGCCAAAAACATTCAGTACTTC. Its translation: CASSYGQGLAKNIQYF.

This chain links TRBV24-1 with TRBJ2-3, with 7 bases matching TRBD2. Looked up from germline, CDR1 is KGHDR and CDR2 is SFDVKD. The CDR3 loop spans 19 amino acids. The V segment lost 3 bases and the J segment 4 bases; nucleotides outside the gene matches: 18. The CDR3 DNA is TGTGCCACCAGTGATCCCCGTGCCCCTTCTAGCGGAGCGGCAGATACGCAGTATTTT. Amino acids: CATSDPRAPSSGAADTQYF.

This clonotype was seen a handful of times. As DNA, the CDR3 is TGTGCCAGCAGTCCTCTTTCCGGTGCAGGCACAGATACGCAGTATTTT. As protein: CASSPLSGAGTDTQYF. This chain links TRBV12-3 or TRBV12-4 with TRBJ2-3; unclear D gene. CDR3 length equals 16 residues. V was shortened by 5 bases and J by 1 base, with 16 bases between the two germline ends.

This chain connects TRBV7-2 to TRBJ2-5, with 7 bases identical to TRBD1. The J call is doubtful: the DNA matches TRBJ2-7 better. Germline V gives CDR1 SGHTA, CDR2 FQGNSA. This CDR3 is built from 15 residues. CDR3 nucleotides: TGTGCCAGCAGCTTAGATCTGGGACAGACCTACGAGCAGTACTTC. Translation gives CASSLDLGQTYEQYF.

The chain joins TRBV20-1 to TRBJ2-5, with D possibly matching TRBD1 (5 bases). The assigned J gene may be wrong: the sequence end matches TRBJ2-7 better. The CDR3 extends over 14 amino acids. Germline CDR1 is DFQATT and CDR2 is SNEGSKA (reference sequence). As DNA, the CDR3 is TGCAGTGCTAGAGGGGGCAGGGCCGAATACGAGCAGTACTTC. Encoded protein: CSARGGRAEYEQYF.

The chain recombines TRBV7-9 with TRBJ2-3; D unresolved. Germline V gene data show CDR1 as SEHNR and CDR2 as FQNEAQ (reference sequence). V was clipped by 1 base and J by 13 bases, with 9 bases between them. The CDR3 is 11 residues long. The CDR3 reads CASSLESAEYF. Here the CDR3 DNA reads TGTGCCAGCAGCTTAGAATCCGCAGAGTATTTT. The full variable domain, in which reference TRBV7-9 and TRBJ2-3 provide the parts outside the CDR3, is DTGVSQNPRHKITKRGQNVTFRCDPISEHNRLYWYRQTLGQGPEFLTYFQNEAQLEKSRLLSDRFSAERPKGSFSTLEIQRTEQGDSAMYLCASSLESAEYFGPGTRLTVL.

This clonotype occurred a few times. This sequence joins TRBV7-2 and TRBJ2-7, with 11 bases matching TRBD2. Germline CDR1 reads SGHTA; CDR2 reads FQGNSA. V lost 5 bases to trimming and J lost 7 bases; unmatched junction nucleotides: 13. The CDR3 covers 16 residues. The CDR3: CASSTEATSGTGEQYF. The CDR3 DNA reads as TGTGCCAGCAGCACCGAGGCGACTAGCGGGACGGGGGAGCAGTACTTC.